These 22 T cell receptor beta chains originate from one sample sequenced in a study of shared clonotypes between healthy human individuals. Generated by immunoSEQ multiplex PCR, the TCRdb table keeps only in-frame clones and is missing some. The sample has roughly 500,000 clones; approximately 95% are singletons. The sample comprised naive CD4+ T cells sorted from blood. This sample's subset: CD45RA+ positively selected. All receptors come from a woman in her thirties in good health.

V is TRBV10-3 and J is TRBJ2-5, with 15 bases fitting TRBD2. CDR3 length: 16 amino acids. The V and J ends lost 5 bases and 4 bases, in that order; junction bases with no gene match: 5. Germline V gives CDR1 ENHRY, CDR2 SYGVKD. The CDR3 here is CAISLGTSGRSETQYF. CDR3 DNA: TGTGCCATCAGTCTCGGGACTAGCGGGAGGTCAGAGACCCAGTACTTC.

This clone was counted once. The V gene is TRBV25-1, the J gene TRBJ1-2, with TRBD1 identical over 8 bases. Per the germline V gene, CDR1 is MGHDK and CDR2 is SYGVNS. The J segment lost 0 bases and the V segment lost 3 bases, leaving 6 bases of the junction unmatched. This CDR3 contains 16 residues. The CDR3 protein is CASSEYGQGSNYGYTF. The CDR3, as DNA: TGTGCCAGCAGTGAGTACGGACAGGGATCTAACTATGGCTACACCTTC.

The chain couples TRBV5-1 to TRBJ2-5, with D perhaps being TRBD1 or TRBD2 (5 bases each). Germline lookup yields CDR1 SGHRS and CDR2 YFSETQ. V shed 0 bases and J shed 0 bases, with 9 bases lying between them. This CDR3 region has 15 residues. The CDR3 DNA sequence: TGCGCCAGCAGCTTGGGGGACCGCAACCAAGAGACCCAGTACTTC. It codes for CASSLGDRNQETQYF.

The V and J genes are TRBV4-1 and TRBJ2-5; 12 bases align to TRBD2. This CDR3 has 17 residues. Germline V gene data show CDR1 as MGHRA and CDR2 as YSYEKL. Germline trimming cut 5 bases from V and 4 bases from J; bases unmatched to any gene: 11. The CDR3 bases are TGCGCCAGCAGCAAGACTAGCGGGAGTGGTTTCGGAGAGACCCAGTACTTC. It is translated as CASSKTSGSGFGETQYF.

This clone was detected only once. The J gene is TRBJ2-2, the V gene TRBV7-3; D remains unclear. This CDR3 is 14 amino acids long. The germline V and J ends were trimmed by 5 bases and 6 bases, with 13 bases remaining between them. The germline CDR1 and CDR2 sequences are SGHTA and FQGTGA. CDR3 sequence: CASSPTLVPGELFF. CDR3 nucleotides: TGTGCCAGCAGCCCCACCCTGGTTCCCGGGGAGCTGTTTTTT.

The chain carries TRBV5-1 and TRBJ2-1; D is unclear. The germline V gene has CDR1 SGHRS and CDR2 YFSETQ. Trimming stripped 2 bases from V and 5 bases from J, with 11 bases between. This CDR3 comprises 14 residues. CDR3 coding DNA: TGCGCCAGCAGCTTTCAGACTGCGAACAATGAGCAGTTCTTC. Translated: CASSFQTANNEQFF.

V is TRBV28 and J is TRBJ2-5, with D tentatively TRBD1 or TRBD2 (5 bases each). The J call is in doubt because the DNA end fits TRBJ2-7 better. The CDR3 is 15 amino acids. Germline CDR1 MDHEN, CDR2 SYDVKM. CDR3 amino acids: CASSSARDGPYEQYF. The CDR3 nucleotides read TGTGCCAGCAGCTCCGCCCGGGACGGCCCCTACGAGCAGTACTTC.

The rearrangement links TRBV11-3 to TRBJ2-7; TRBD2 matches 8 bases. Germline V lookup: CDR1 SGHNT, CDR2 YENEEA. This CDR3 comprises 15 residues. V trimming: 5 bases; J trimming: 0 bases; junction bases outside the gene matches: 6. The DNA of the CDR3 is TGTGCCAGCAGCCTACGGCGGGAGGTCTCCTACGAGCAGTACTTC. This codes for CASSLRREVSYEQYF.

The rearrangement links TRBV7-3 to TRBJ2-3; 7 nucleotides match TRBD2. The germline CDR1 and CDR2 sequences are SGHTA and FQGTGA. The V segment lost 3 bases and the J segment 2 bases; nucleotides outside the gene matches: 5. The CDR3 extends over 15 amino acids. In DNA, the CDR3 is TGTGCCAGCAGCTTGGGCGGGACTACCACAGATACGCAGTATTTT. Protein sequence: CASSLGGTTTDTQYF.

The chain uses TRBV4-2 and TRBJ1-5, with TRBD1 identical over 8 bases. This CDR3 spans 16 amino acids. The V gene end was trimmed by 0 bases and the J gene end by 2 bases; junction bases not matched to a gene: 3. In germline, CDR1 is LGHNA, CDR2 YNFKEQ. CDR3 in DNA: TGTGCCAGCAGCCAAGATGGACAGGGACGCAATCAGCCCCAGCATTTT. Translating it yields CASSQDGQGRNQPQHF.

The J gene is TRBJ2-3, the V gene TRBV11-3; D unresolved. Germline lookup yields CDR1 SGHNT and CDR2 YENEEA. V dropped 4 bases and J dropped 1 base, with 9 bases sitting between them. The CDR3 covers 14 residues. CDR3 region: CASSSRYRTDTQYF. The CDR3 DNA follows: TGTGCCAGCAGCTCGCGTTACCGCACAGATACGCAGTATTTT.

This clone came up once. CDR3 DNA sequence: TGTGCCAGTCGGTGGGGCAATCAGCCCCAGCATTTT. Amino acids: CASRWGNQPQHF. The chain uses TRBV19 and TRBJ1-5; D gene uncertain. The germline V and J ends were trimmed by 8 bases and 2 bases, with 7 bases remaining between them. Germline V gene lookup returns CDR1 LNHDA and CDR2 SQIVND (reference sequence). CDR3 length: 12 residues.

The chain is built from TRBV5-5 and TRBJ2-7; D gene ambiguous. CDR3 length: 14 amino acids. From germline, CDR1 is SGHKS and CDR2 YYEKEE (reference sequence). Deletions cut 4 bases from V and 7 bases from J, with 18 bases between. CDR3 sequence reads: CASSVEIFLGEQYF. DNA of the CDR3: TGTGCCAGCAGCGTTGAGATTTTCTTGGGAGAGCAGTACTTC.

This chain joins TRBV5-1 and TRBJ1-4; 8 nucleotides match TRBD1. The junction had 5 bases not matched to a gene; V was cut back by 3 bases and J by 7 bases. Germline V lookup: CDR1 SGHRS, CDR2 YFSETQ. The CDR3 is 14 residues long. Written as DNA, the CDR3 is TGCGCCAGCAGCTCTCGAGACAGGGGTGAAAAACTGTTTTTT. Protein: CASSSRDRGEKLFF.

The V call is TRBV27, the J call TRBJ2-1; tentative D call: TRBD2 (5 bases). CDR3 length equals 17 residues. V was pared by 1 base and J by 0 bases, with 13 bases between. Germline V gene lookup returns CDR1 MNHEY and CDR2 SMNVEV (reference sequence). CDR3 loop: CASSLLPSGSSYNEQFF. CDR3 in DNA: TGTGCCAGCAGTTTATTACCCAGCGGAAGCTCCTACAATGAGCAGTTCTTC.

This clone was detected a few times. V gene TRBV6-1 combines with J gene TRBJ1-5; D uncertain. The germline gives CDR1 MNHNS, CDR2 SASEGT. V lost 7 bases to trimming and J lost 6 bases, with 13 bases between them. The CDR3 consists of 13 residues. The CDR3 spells CASTIDGGQPQHF. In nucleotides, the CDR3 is TGTGCCAGCACTATCGACGGCGGTCAGCCCCAGCATTTT.

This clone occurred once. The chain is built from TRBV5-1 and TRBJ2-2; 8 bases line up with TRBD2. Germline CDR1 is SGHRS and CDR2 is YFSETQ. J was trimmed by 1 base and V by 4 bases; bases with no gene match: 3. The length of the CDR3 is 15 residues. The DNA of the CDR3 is TGCGCCAGCAGCCCGAGCGGGAGGAACACCGGGGAGCTGTTTTTT. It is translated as CASSPSGRNTGELFF.

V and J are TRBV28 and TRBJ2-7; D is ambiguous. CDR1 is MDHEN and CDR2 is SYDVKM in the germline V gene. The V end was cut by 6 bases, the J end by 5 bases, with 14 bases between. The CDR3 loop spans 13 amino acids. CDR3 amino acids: CASSPGPPDEQYF. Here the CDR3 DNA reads TGTGCCAGCAGCCCGGGCCCGCCGGACGAGCAGTACTTC.

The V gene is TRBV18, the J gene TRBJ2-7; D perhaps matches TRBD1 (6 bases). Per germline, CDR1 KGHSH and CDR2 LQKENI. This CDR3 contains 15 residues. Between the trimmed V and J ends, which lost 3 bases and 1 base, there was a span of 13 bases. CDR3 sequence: CASSPAGAESYEQYF. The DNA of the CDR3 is TGTGCCAGCTCACCCGCAGGGGCTGAGTCCTACGAGCAGTACTTC.

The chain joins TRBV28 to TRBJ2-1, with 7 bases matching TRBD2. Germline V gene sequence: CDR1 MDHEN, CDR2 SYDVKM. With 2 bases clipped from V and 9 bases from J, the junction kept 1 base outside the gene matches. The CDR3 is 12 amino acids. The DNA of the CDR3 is TGTGCCAGCAGTTTACTAGCGGTTGAGCAGTTCTTC. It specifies CASSLLAVEQFF.

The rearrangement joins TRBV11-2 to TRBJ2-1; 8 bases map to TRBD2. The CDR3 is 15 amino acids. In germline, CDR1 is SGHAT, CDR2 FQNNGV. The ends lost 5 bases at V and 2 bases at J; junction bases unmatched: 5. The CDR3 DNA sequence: TGTGCCAGCAGCCCTGGGACTAGAACCTACAATGAGCAGTTCTTC. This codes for CASSPGTRTYNEQFF.

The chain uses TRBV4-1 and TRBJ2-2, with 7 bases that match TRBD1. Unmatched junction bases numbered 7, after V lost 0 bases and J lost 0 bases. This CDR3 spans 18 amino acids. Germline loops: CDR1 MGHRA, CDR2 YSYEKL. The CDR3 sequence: CASSQDARQGTNTGELFF. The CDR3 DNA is TGCGCCAGCAGCCAAGACGCCCGACAGGGAACGAACACCGGGGAGCTGTTTTTT.